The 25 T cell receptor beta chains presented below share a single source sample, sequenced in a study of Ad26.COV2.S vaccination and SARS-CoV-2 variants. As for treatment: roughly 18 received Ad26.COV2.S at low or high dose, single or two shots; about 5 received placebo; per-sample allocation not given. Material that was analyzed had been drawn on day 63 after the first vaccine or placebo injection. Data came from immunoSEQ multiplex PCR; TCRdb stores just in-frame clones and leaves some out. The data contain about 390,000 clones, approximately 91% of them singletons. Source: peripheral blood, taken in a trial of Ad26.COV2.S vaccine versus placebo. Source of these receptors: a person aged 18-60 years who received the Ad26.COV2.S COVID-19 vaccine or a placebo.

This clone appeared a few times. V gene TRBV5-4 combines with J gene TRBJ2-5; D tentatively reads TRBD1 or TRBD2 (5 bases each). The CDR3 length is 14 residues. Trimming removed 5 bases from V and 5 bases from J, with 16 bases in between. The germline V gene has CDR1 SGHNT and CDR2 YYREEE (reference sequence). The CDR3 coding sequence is TGTGCCAGCAGTACCTCCGGGACCCGTGAGACCCAGTACTTC. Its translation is CASSTSGTRETQYF.

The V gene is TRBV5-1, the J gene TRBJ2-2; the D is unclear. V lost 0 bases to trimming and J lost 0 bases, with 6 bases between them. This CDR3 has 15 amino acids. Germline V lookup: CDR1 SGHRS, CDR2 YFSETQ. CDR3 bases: TGCGCCAGCAGCTTGGAGTTCGCGAACACCGGGGAGCTGTTTTTT. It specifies CASSLEFANTGELFF.

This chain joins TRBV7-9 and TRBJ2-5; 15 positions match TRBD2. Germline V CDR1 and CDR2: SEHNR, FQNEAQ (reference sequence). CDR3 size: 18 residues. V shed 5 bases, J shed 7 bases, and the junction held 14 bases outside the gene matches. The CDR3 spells CASSPRTSGGALPRTQYF. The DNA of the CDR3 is TGTGCCAGCAGCCCGAGGACTAGCGGGGGGGCTTTACCCAGGACCCAGTACTTC. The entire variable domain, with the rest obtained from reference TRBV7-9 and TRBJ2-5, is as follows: DTGVSQNPRHKITKRGQNVTFRCDPISEHNRLYWYRQTLGQGPEFLTYFQNEAQLEKSRLLSDRFSAERPKGSFSTLEIQRTEQGDSAMYLCASSPRTSGGALPRTQYFGPGTRLLVL.

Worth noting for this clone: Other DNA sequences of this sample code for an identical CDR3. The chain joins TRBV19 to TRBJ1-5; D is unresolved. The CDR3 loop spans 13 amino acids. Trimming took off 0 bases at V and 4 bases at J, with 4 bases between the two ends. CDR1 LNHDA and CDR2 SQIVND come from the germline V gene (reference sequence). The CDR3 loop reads CASSIEGNQPQHF. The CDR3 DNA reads TGTGCCAGTAGTATAGAGGGGAATCAGCCCCAGCATTTT.

The CDR3 loop is CASSIPGQGNYGYTF. CDR3 DNA sequence: TGTGCCAGTAGTATCCCGGGACAGGGTAATTATGGCTACACCTTC. The chain couples TRBV19 to TRBJ1-2, with TRBD1 identical over 9 bases. The CDR3 extends over 15 amino acids. CDR1 and CDR2 (germline): LNHDA, SQIVND (reference sequence). V trimming: 3 bases; J trimming: 5 bases; junction bases outside the gene matches: 7.

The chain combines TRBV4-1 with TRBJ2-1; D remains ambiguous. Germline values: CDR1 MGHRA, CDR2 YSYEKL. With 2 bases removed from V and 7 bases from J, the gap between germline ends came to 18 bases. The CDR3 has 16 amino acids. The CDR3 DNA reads TGCGCCAGCAGCCAACCCCTCTCTGGCTTTATAAATGAGCAGTTCTTC. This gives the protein CASSQPLSGFINEQFF.

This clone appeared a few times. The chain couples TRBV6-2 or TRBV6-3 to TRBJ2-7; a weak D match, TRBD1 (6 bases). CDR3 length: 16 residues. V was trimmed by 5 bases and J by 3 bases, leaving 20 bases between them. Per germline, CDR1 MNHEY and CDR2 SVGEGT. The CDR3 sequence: CASSPVPGHLYYEQYF. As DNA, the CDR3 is TGTGCCAGCAGTCCCGTACCGGGACACCTCTACTACGAGCAGTACTTC.

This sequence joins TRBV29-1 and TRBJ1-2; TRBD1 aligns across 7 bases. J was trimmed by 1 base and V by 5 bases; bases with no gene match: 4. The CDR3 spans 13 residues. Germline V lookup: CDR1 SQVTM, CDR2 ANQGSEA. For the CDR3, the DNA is TGCAGCGTTAATAGGGACAGTAACTATGGCTACACCTTC. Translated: CSVNRDSNYGYTF.

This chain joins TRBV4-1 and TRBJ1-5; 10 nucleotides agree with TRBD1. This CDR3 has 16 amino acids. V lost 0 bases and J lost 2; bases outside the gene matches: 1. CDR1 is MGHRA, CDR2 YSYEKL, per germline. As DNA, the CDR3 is TGCGCCAGCAGCCAAGACGGGACAGGGGGCAATCAGCCCCAGCATTTT. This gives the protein CASSQDGTGGNQPQHF.

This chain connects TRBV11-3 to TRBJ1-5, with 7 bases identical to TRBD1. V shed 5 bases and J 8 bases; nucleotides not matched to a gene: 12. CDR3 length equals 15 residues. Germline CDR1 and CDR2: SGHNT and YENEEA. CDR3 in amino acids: CASSPGQLVREPQHF. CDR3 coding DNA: TGTGCCAGCAGCCCGGGACAGTTAGTCCGGGAGCCCCAGCATTTT.

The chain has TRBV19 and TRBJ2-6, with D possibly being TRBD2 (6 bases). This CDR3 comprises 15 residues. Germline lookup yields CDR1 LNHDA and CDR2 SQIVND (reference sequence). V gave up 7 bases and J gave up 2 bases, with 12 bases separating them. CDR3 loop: CASTAGTAGANVLTF. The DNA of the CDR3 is TGTGCCAGTACTGCGGGGACGGCTGGGGCCAACGTCCTGACTTTC.

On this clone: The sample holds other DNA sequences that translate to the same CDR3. As DNA, the CDR3 is TGTGCCAGCAGTGAAGGCAGCCTTAATCAGCCCCAGCATTTT. Translating gives CASSEGSLNQPQHF. The chain is built from TRBV6-1 and TRBJ1-5; D unclear. This CDR3 has 14 residues. The V gene lost 1 base and the J gene lost 4 bases, with 8 bases spanning the gap. The V gene's germline CDR1 is MNHNS and CDR2 SASEGT.

The CDR3 spells CASSPPWGGGNTIYF. Here the CDR3 DNA reads TGTGCCAGCAGCCCCCCGTGGGGAGGCGGAAACACCATATATTTT. The chain couples TRBV5-5 to TRBJ1-3; no firm D call. The length of the CDR3 is 15 residues. The germline gives CDR1 SGHKS, CDR2 YYEKEE (reference sequence). Deletions cut 4 bases from V and 4 bases from J, with 15 bases between.

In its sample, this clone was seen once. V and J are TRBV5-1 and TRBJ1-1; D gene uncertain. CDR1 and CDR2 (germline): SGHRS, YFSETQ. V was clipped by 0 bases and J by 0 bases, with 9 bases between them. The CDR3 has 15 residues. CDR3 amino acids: CASSLGVTVNTEAFF. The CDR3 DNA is TGCGCCAGCAGCTTGGGGGTGACGGTGAACACTGAAGCTTTCTTT. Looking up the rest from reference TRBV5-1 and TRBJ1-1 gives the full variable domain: KAGVTQTPRYLIKTRGQQVTLSCSPISGHRSVSWYQQTPGQGLQFLFEYFSETQRNKGNFPGRFSGRQFSNSRSEMNVSTLELGDSALYLCASSLGVTVNTEAFFGQGTRLTVV.

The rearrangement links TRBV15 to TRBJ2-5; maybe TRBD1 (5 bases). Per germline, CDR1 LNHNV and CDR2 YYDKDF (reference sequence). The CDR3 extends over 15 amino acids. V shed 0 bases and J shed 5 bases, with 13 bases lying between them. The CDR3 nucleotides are TGTGCCACCAGCAGAGATCTGGGCAGGGTGGAGACCCAGTACTTC. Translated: CATSRDLGRVETQYF.

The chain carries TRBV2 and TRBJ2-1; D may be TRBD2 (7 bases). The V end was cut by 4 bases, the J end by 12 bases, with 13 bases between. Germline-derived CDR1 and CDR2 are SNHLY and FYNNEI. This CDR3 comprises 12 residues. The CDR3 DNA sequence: TGTGCCAGCAGTGCGTGGGGGGGGCGGCAGTTCTTC. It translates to CASSAWGGRQFF.

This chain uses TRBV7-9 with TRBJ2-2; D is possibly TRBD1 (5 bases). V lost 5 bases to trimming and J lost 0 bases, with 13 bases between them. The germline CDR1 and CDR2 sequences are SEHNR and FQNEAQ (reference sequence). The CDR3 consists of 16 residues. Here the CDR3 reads CASSPDRGSNTGELFF. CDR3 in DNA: TGTGCCAGCAGCCCTGACAGAGGATCGAACACCGGGGAGCTGTTTTTT. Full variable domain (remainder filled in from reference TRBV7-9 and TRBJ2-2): DTGVSQNPRHKITKRGQNVTFRCDPISEHNRLYWYRQTLGQGPEFLTYFQNEAQLEKSRLLSDRFSAERPKGSFSTLEIQRTEQGDSAMYLCASSPDRGSNTGELFFGEGSRLTVL.

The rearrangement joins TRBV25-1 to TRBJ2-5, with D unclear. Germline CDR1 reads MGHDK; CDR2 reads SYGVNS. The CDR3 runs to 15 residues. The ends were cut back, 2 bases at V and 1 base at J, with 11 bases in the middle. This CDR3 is CASSERRKIQETQYF. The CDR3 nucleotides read TGTGCCAGCAGTGAAAGGCGGAAGATCCAAGAGACCCAGTACTTC.

CDR3 sequence (DNA): TGTGCCAGTAGTATCGCTGGGGGCACAGATACGCAGTATTTT. It encodes CASSIAGGTDTQYF. The rearrangement links TRBV19 to TRBJ2-3, with D hard to call. The CDR3 is 14 residues long. Germline CDR1 and CDR2: LNHDA and SQIVND (reference sequence). The ends were cut back, 3 bases at V and 1 base at J, with 8 bases in the middle.

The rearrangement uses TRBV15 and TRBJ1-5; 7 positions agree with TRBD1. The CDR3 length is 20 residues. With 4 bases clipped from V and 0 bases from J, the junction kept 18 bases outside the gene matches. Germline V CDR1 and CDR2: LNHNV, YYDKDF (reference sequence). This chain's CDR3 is CATSNPREQGRPFSNQPQHF. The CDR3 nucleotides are TGTGCCACCAGCAACCCGCGGGAACAGGGGCGGCCCTTTAGCAATCAGCCCCAGCATTTT. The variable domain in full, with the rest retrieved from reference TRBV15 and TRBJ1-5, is DAMVIQNPRYQVTQFGKPVTLSCSQTLNHNVMYWYQQKSSQAPKLLFHYYDKDFNNEADTPDNFQSRRPNTSFCFLDIRSPGLGDTAMYLCATSNPREQGRPFSNQPQHFGDGTRLSIL.

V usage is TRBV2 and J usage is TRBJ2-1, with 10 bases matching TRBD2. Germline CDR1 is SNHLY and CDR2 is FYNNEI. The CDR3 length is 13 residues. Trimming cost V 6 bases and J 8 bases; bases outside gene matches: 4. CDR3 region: CASRAGGPHEQFF. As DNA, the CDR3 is TGTGCCAGCAGAGCGGGGGGGCCGCATGAGCAGTTCTTC.

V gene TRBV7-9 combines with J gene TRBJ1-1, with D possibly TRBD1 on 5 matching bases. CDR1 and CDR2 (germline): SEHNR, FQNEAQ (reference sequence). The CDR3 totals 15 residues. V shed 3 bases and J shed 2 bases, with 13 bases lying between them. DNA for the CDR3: TGTGCCAGCAGCTTCACCCCAGGGAGAAACACTGAAGCTTTCTTT. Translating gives CASSFTPGRNTEAFF.

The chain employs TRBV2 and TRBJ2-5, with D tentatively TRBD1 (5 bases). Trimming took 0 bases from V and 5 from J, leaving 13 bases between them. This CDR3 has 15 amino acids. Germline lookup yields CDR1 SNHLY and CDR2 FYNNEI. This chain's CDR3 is CASSEAARWGETQYF. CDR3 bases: TGTGCCAGCAGTGAAGCGGCCCGCTGGGGCGAGACCCAGTACTTC.

The CDR3 region is CASSGATGKVTGANVLTF. CDR3 nucleotides: TGTGCCAGCAGTGGGGCGACAGGGAAAGTCACTGGGGCCAACGTCCTGACTTTC. The J gene is TRBJ2-6, the V gene TRBV2, with 7 bases fitting TRBD1. Germline V gives CDR1 SNHLY, CDR2 FYNNEI. This CDR3 has 18 residues. Trimming removed 4 bases from V and 2 bases from J; junction bases left unmatched: 11.

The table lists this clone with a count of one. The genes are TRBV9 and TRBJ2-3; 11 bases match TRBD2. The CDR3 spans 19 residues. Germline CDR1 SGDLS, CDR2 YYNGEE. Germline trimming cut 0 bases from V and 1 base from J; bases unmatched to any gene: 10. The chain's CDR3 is CASSVGAGTSGGGTDTQYF. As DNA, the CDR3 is TGTGCCAGCAGCGTAGGGGCCGGGACTAGCGGTGGGGGCACAGATACGCAGTATTTT.